This T cell receptor beta chain was sequenced for a study of blood T cell repertoires in COVID-19. Study summary: There were acute and convalescent COVID-19 samples, and they came from the United States, Italy and Spain. Sample material is recorded as cDNA or gDNA derived from T cells, B-cell-depleted T cells, or PBMCs.

Original analysis: Reference gene primer amplification gave nucleated cell count estimates. Only in-frame clones appear in the TCRdb table, and some are missing; sequencing was by immunoSEQ multiplex PCR. That table furnishes V, J and clone size, whereas the DNA furnished D and trimming. The sample includes around 100,000 clones, 80% to 95% of them seen just once. From germline, CDR1 is SGDLS and CDR2 YYNGEE. Between the trimmed V and J ends, which lost 3 bases and 5 bases, there was a span of 14 bases. This CDR3 comprises 14 residues. This TCR was sampled from a man aged 18 to 30 with acute or convalescent COVID-19. The V call is TRBV9, the J call TRBJ2-5, with a weak D call TRBD1 (6 bases). Specimen: peripheral blood. For the CDR3, the DNA is TGTGCCAGCAGCGCCCAACAGGGATGGGAGACCCAGTACTTC. It translates to CASSAQQGWETQYF.